Described below is a single T cell receptor beta chain sequence and its context. The antigen is undetermined. TCRdb's copy holds only in-frame clones and misses some; the assay was immunoSEQ multiplex PCR. The repertoire holds roughly 76,000 clones, with more than 75% as singletons. Germline CDR1 is LNHDA and CDR2 is SQIVND (reference sequence). Trimming removed 5 bases at V and 2 bases at J, with 10 bases between. This CDR3 is 13 amino acids long. The sample is drawn from a study of cytotoxic CD8 clonotypes in ibrutinib-treated CLL. About the research overall: Once patients had received a median 12 months of treatment, range 6 to 36, response samples were obtained.

The study's findings and limits: Samples were collected at differing times from sustained-remission and progressing patients. Public clonotypes, rarely seen, contracted or held steady on treatment.

V is TRBV19 and J is TRBJ2-7; D uncertain. This TCR was sampled from a human donor with chronic lymphocytic leukemia. The starting material was PBMCs, obtained at disease progression, from a patient treated with ibrutinib. The CDR3 region has the DNA TGTGCCAGTAGTGCCCCAGGAGCCTACGAGCAGTACTTC. It translates to CASSAPGAYEQYF.